Following are 8 T cell receptor beta chains from one sample sequenced in a study of Ad26.COV2.S vaccination and SARS-CoV-2 variants. Treatment in this sample: around 19 received Ad26.COV2.S at low or high dose, single or two shots; 5 received placebo; per-sample allocation not given. Day 63 following the first vaccine or placebo injection was when the samples were taken. Using immunoSEQ multiplex PCR, the repertoire was profiled, and TCRdb retains in-frame clones only, with some absent. The top ten hold nearly 7.5% of the sample, which has roughly 410,000 clones, roughly 80% seen once. Sequenced material: peripheral blood, taken in a trial of Ad26.COV2.S vaccine versus placebo. These receptor sequences come from a person aged 18-60 years who received the Ad26.COV2.S COVID-19 vaccine or a placebo.

The chain couples TRBV9 to TRBJ2-7; unclear D gene. Germline V gene data show CDR1 as SGDLS and CDR2 as YYNGEE. V was pared by 3 bases and J by 7 bases, with 8 bases between. The CDR3 extends over 11 amino acids. As DNA, the CDR3 is TGTGCCAGCAGCGACTCTACGGAGCAGTACTTC. Protein product: CASSDSTEQYF.

V usage is TRBV14 and J usage is TRBJ2-1; 9 positions match TRBD2. The CDR3 sequence is 15 residues long. Germline CDR1 SGHDN, CDR2 FVKESK. The V gene end was trimmed by 4 bases and the J gene end by 9 bases; junction bases not matched to a gene: 10. This CDR3 reads CASSPNGGGAFEQFF. The CDR3, as DNA: TGTGCCAGCAGCCCAAATGGCGGGGGGGCCTTTGAGCAGTTCTTC.

Only one count was recorded for this clone. The rearrangement links TRBV6-5 to TRBJ1-5, with D perhaps matching TRBD1 (5 bases). The V and J ends lost 2 bases and 7 bases respectively, with 15 bases between them. This CDR3 contains 15 residues. Germline V gives CDR1 MNHEY, CDR2 SVGAGI. CDR3 nucleotides: TGTGCCAGCAGTTACATGGGAGGGGTGGGGCAGCCCCAGCATTTT. It codes for CASSYMGGVGQPQHF.

The CDR3: CASSETAWSYYGYTF. CDR3 nucleotides: TGTGCCAGCAGTGAGACCGCTTGGAGCTACTATGGCTACACCTTC. This chain joins TRBV6-4 and TRBJ1-2, with no clear D. In germline, CDR1 is MRHNA, CDR2 SNTAGT. V gave up 3 bases and J gave up 3 bases, with 14 bases separating them. This CDR3 comprises 15 residues.

The chain recombines TRBV19 with TRBJ1-1; D gene unclear. Trimming cost V 6 bases and J 0 bases, with 8 bases left between them. CDR1 and CDR2 (germline): LNHDA, SQIVND (reference sequence). The CDR3 is 13 amino acids. CDR3 coding DNA: TGTGCCAGTAGACTACACTTGAACACTGAAGCTTTCTTT. This encodes CASRLHLNTEAFF.

This clone was counted a single time. This rearrangement joins TRBV27 to TRBJ2-1; D may be TRBD2 (6 bases). The CDR3 contains 15 residues. Germline V CDR1 and CDR2: MNHEY, SMNVEV (reference sequence). Trimming took off 5 bases at V and 4 bases at J, with 15 bases between the two ends. The CDR3 is CASSPFPRGYNEQFF. The CDR3 DNA is TGTGCCAGCAGTCCCTTCCCCCGGGGGTACAATGAGCAGTTCTTC.

The chain has TRBV4-3 and TRBJ2-2; 12 bases match TRBD2. From germline, CDR1 is LGHNA and CDR2 YSLEER. This CDR3 comprises 18 residues. The V gene end was trimmed by 1 base and the J gene end by 1 base; junction bases not matched to a gene: 4. CDR3 region: CASSQATSGGMNTGELFF. CDR3 DNA sequence: TGCGCCAGCAGCCAAGCTACTAGCGGGGGGATGAACACCGGGGAGCTGTTTTTT.

This clone was recorded once. V gene TRBV5-8 combines with J gene TRBJ1-4; D is possibly TRBD1 (5 bases). V lost 3 bases and J lost 0, with 12 bases in between. The CDR3 loop spans 16 amino acids. Germline CDR1 SGHTS, CDR2 YDEGEE. The CDR3 nucleotides read TGTGCCAGCAGCTCGGGACGGCTTACAACTAATGAAAAACTGTTTTTT. This codes for CASSSGRLTTNEKLFF.